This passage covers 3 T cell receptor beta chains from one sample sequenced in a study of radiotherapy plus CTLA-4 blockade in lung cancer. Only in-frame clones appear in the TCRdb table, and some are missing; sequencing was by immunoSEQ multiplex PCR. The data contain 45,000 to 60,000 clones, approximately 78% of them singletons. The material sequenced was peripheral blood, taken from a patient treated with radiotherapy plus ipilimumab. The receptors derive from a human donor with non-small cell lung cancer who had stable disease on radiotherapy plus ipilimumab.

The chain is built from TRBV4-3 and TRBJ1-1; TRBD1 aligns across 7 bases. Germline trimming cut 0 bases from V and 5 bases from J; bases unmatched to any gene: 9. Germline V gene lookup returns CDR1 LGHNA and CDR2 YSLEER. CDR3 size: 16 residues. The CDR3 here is CASSQEVRPRGTEAFF. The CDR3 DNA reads TGCGCCAGCAGCCAAGAGGTTCGCCCCAGGGGGACTGAAGCTTTCTTT.

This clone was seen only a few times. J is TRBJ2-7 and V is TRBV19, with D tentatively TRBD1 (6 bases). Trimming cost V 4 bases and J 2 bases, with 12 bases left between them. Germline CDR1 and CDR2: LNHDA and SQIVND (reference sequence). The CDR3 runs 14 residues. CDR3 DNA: TGTGCCAGTAGTACCTCGGGACACCCCTACGAGCAGTACTTC. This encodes CASSTSGHPYEQYF.

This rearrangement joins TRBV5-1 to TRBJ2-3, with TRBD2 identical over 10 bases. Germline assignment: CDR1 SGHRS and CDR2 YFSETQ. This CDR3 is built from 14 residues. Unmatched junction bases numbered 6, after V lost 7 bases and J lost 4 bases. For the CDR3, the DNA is TGCGCCAGCGGGACCGGGACTAGCGCAGATACGCAGTATTTT. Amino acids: CASGTGTSADTQYF.